The 29 T cell receptor beta chains below were found in one sample sequenced in a study of pediatric ulcerative colitis. Measured with immunoSEQ multiplex PCR; TCRdb has only the in-frame clones, and not every one. This repertoire shows approximately 40,000 clones, 60% to 85% found once; its top ten account for roughly 8.6%. The rectum was sampled with one to two pinch biopsies at colonoscopy. The specimen sequenced was gut tissue. These receptors were taken from a boy between 10 and 17 years old with severe ulcerative colitis.

This clone appeared once. This chain uses TRBV6-5 with TRBJ2-7; TRBD1 agrees at 7 bases. Germline CDR1 is MNHEY and CDR2 is SVGAGI. CDR3 length equals 13 residues. V lost 6 bases, J lost 7 bases, and 9 bases stayed unmatched. CDR3: CASRRSGTEEQYF. In DNA, the CDR3 is TGTGCCAGCAGGCGATCTGGGACAGAGGAGCAGTACTTC.

The genes are TRBV29-1 and TRBJ2-7; no reliable D call. This CDR3 spans 13 amino acids. The V gene lost 0 bases and the J gene lost 7 bases, with 13 bases spanning the gap. Germline V gene data show CDR1 as SQVTM and CDR2 as ANQGSEA. The CDR3 spells CSVEDASVREQYF. For the CDR3, the DNA is TGCAGCGTTGAAGATGCGAGCGTCCGGGAGCAGTACTTC.

The rearrangement joins TRBV20-1 to TRBJ1-3; D unresolved. V was trimmed by 6 bases and J by 6 bases, leaving 9 bases between them. Germline loops: CDR1 DFQATT, CDR2 SNEGSKA (reference sequence). The CDR3 totals 11 residues. CDR3: CSALVENTIYF. CDR3 DNA: TGCAGTGCCCTGGTGGAAAACACCATATATTTT.

The V call is TRBV5-6, the J call TRBJ1-4; D gene unclear. CDR1 is SGHDT, CDR2 YYEEEE, per germline. The CDR3 runs 14 residues. With 0 bases removed from V and 8 bases from J, the gap between germline ends came to 11 bases. The CDR3 here is CASSLDGVGEKLFF. The CDR3, as DNA: TGTGCCAGCAGCTTGGATGGGGTCGGCGAAAAACTGTTTTTT.

The chain carries TRBV30 and TRBJ2-2, with D perhaps TRBD2 (7 bases). Germline-derived CDR1 and CDR2 are GTSNPN and SVGIG (reference sequence). The CDR3 runs to 14 residues. V lost 0 bases and J lost 5, with 10 bases in between. The DNA for the CDR3 is TGTGCCTGGAGTGTACGGGGGGCGACCGGGGAGCTGTTTTTT. Protein: CAWSVRGATGELFF.

The chain uses TRBV7-8 and TRBJ1-1; D is unresolved. V lost 5 bases and J lost 5, with 15 bases in between. The V gene's germline CDR1 is SGHVS and CDR2 FQNEAQ. The CDR3 sequence is 14 residues long. This chain's CDR3 is CASSQMGRGTEAFF. The CDR3 DNA is TGTGCCAGCAGCCAAATGGGGAGAGGGACTGAAGCTTTCTTT.

This chain uses TRBV19 with TRBJ1-1; D gene unclear. The length of the CDR3 is 14 residues. The V gene lost 7 bases and the J gene lost 5 bases, with 17 bases spanning the gap. Germline CDR1 and CDR2: LNHDA and SQIVND (reference sequence). For the CDR3, the DNA is TGTGCCAGTATTTCAACTTCCAGTGGGACTGAAGCTTTCTTT. It yields the protein CASISTSSGTEAFF.

In nucleotides, the CDR3 is TGTGCCAGAACTTCGGAGGGGCTGGATGGCTACACCTTC. This codes for CARTSEGLDGYTF. The rearrangement joins TRBV5-3 to TRBJ1-2, with D maybe TRBD1 (5 bases). TRBV5-3 is placed among ORFs of uncertain function. The CDR3 runs 13 residues. Between the trimmed V and J ends, which lost 6 bases and 6 bases, there was a span of 15 bases.

This clone turned up a few times. The V gene is TRBV11-2, the J gene TRBJ1-1, with 7 positions matching TRBD1. The junction had 1 base not matched to a gene; V was cut back by 1 base and J by 5 bases. Looked up from germline, CDR1 is SGHAT and CDR2 is FQNNGV. This CDR3 spans 13 amino acids. CDR3 sequence reads: CASSLGQGTEAFF. In DNA, the CDR3 is TGTGCCAGCAGCTTAGGACAGGGAACTGAAGCTTTCTTT.

This rearrangement joins TRBV11-2 to TRBJ1-1; D gene unclear. The CDR3 length is 16 residues. The germline CDR1 and CDR2 sequences are SGHAT and FQNNGV. The V end lost 5 bases, the J end lost 0 bases, and 16 bases lay between the germline ends. The CDR3 spells CASSPTSTGMNTEAFF. CDR3 DNA: TGTGCCAGCAGCCCCACCTCGACCGGAATGAACACTGAAGCTTTCTTT.

The V gene is TRBV15, the J gene TRBJ2-3; D gene ambiguous. V lost 5 bases to trimming and J lost 2 bases, with 14 bases between them. The germline V gene encodes CDR1 LNHNV and CDR2 YYDKDF (reference sequence). The CDR3 extends over 15 amino acids. This chain's CDR3 is CATSGSLAYTDTQYF. Written as DNA, the CDR3 is TGTGCCACCAGCGGCTCCCTGGCTTACACAGATACGCAGTATTTT.

This clone occurred a few times. This sequence joins TRBV11-2 and TRBJ1-6; maybe TRBD1 (5 bases). CDR1 SGHAT and CDR2 FQNNGV come from the germline V gene. The V gene lost 6 bases and the J gene lost 7 bases, with 19 bases spanning the gap. The CDR3 is 16 amino acids. CDR3 coding DNA: TGTGCCAGCAGGAGGGGTTTAGACAGAATCAATTCACCCCTCCACTTT. Translated: CASRRGLDRINSPLHF.

V is TRBV6-5 and J is TRBJ2-1; 7 nucleotides match TRBD2. This CDR3 comprises 16 residues. After removal of 2 bases from V and 10 bases from J, the junction contained 14 bases not matched to a gene. The germline gives CDR1 MNHEY, CDR2 SVGAGI. DNA of the CDR3: TGTGCCAGCAGTTACATCGGGCGGGGGTTGGCGCGGGAGCAGTTCTTC. Translating it yields CASSYIGRGLAREQFF.

This chain connects TRBV7-9 to TRBJ1-1, with unresolved D. Germline CDR1 reads SEHNR; CDR2 reads FQNEAQ (reference sequence). The length of the CDR3 is 13 residues. Trimming pared 5 bases from V and 0 bases from J, leaving 7 bases between. This CDR3 reads CASSVSVNTEAFF. CDR3 nucleotide sequence: TGTGCCAGCAGCGTGAGTGTGAACACTGAAGCTTTCTTT. The variable domain in full, completed from reference TRBV7-9 and TRBJ1-1, reads DTGVSQNPRHKITKRGQNVTFRCDPISEHNRLYWYRQTLGQGPEFLTYFQNEAQLEKSRLLSDRFSAERPKGSFSTLEIQRTEQGDSAMYLCASSVSVNTEAFFGQGTRLTVV.

This clone is labeled as large. The chain combines TRBV7-3 with TRBJ2-5; D might be TRBD2 (5 bases). The germline V and J ends were trimmed by 2 bases and 2 bases, with 12 bases remaining between them. Germline-derived CDR1 and CDR2 are SGHTA and FQGTGA. CDR3 length equals 15 residues. The CDR3 DNA reads TGTGCCAGCAGCTTAGGCGGCGGGTCTCAAGAGACCCAGTACTTC. Translating it yields CASSLGGGSQETQYF.

This chain joins TRBV5-1 and TRBJ1-4; D ambiguous. Looked up from germline, CDR1 is SGHRS and CDR2 is YFSETQ. Trimming shortened V by 7 bases and J by 2 bases, and 12 bases separated the two germline ends. The CDR3 has 14 residues. Here the CDR3 reads CASSLTSTNEKLFF. The CDR3 nucleotides read TGCGCCAGCTCACTAACGAGCACTAATGAAAAACTGTTTTTT.

This clone was seen only a few times. Other DNA variants within this sample encode the same CDR3. V usage is TRBV27 and J usage is TRBJ1-4; D not resolved. Germline V gives CDR1 MNHEY, CDR2 SMNVEV (reference sequence). This CDR3 has 12 residues. V gave up 5 bases and J gave up 3 bases, with 4 bases separating them. CDR3 amino acids: CASSGPNEKLFF. The CDR3 coding sequence is TGTGCCAGCAGTGGACCTAATGAAAAACTGTTTTTT.

The chain combines TRBV6-6 with TRBJ1-1; perhaps TRBD1 as D (5 bases). CDR1 and CDR2 (germline): MNHNY, SVGAGI (reference sequence). This CDR3 comprises 14 residues. The V end was cut by 6 bases, the J end by 5 bases, with 16 bases between. The CDR3 region has the DNA TGTGCCAGCAGCCTACGGGGCGGTAGGACTGAAGCTTTCTTT. This translates into CASSLRGGRTEAFF.

This chain links TRBV9 with TRBJ2-1; 7 bases line up with TRBD1. CDR1 is SGDLS, CDR2 YYNGEE, per germline. CDR3 length: 17 amino acids. The ends lost 3 bases at V and 0 bases at J; junction bases unmatched: 9. CDR3 nucleotides: TGTGCCAGCAGCGCCCGATGGGACAGCCGCTCCTACAATGAGCAGTTCTTC. Residues: CASSARWDSRSYNEQFF.

This clone was detected only once. The rearrangement links TRBV6-1 to TRBJ1-1; 9 bases map to TRBD1. CDR3 length equals 13 residues. Looked up from germline, CDR1 is MNHNS and CDR2 is SASEGT. J lost 5 bases, V lost 6 bases, and 4 bases had no gene match. CDR3 residues: CASREQGATEAFF. The CDR3 DNA is TGTGCCAGCAGGGAACAGGGGGCAACTGAAGCTTTCTTT.

V gene TRBV2 combines with J gene TRBJ2-2; D gene uncertain. The CDR3 totals 13 residues. The germline V gene encodes CDR1 SNHLY and CDR2 FYNNEI. Trimming cost V 7 bases and J 3 bases, with 9 bases left between them. The CDR3 loop reads CASTRTDTGELFF. The CDR3 region has the DNA TGTGCCAGCACCCGAACCGACACCGGGGAGCTGTTTTTT.

The chain employs TRBV7-2 and TRBJ2-7; 10 bases map to TRBD1. Per the germline V gene, CDR1 is SGHTA and CDR2 is FQGNSA. The ends lost 5 bases at V and 1 base at J; junction bases unmatched: 5. This CDR3 is built from 15 residues. As DNA, the CDR3 is TGTGCCAGCAGCGGCCGGGACAGGGGTTCCTACGAGCAGTACTTC. The encoded protein is CASSGRDRGSYEQYF.

This clone was seen only once. V gene TRBV28 combines with J gene TRBJ1-3; D may be TRBD1 (6 bases). The V gene's germline CDR1 is MDHEN and CDR2 SYDVKM. The CDR3 runs 12 residues. Trimming stripped 6 bases from V and 4 bases from J, with 7 bases between. The DNA for the CDR3 is TGTGCCAGCAGGACAGGAGGAAACACCATATATTTT. This gives the protein CASRTGGNTIYF.

The chain links TRBV7-9 to TRBJ2-7, with a possible D match to TRBD1 (6 bases). V was cut by 5 bases and J by 3 bases, with 14 bases left in between. The CDR3 contains 14 residues. In germline, CDR1 is SEHNR, CDR2 FQNEAQ (reference sequence). In DNA, the CDR3 is TGTGCCAGCAGCAAGGGGTCAGGGGTCTACGAGCAGTACTTC. As protein: CASSKGSGVYEQYF. Together with reference TRBV7-9 and TRBJ2-7, the CDR3 gives the full variable domain: DTGVSQNPRHKITKRGQNVTFRCDPISEHNRLYWYRQTLGQGPEFLTYFQNEAQLEKSRLLSDRFSAERPKGSFSTLEIQRTEQGDSAMYLCASSKGSGVYEQYFGPGTRLTVT.

The chain joins TRBV29-1 to TRBJ2-2; perhaps TRBD1 as D (5 bases). The germline V gene encodes CDR1 SQVTM and CDR2 ANQGSEA. The CDR3 is made up of 13 amino acids. Trimming shortened V by 6 bases and J by 7 bases, and 15 bases separated the two germline ends. The chain's CDR3 is CSVSAGPRGELFF. CDR3 coding DNA: TGCAGCGTCTCAGCAGGGCCCCGCGGGGAGCTGTTTTTT.

This clone was detected only once. V and J are TRBV27 and TRBJ1-1; D is unresolved. CDR1 is MNHEY and CDR2 is SMNVEV in the germline V gene (reference sequence). CDR3 length: 15 residues. V was clipped by 5 bases and J by 2 bases, with 15 bases between them. The CDR3 DNA reads TGTGCCAGCAGTCTTTACGGGGTGGCTAACACTGAAGCTTTCTTT. Its translation is CASSLYGVANTEAFF.

The V and J genes are TRBV5-1 and TRBJ1-4; a possible D gene is TRBD1 (5 bases). V was shortened by 4 bases and J by 5 bases, with 15 bases between the two germline ends. Germline V gene lookup returns CDR1 SGHRS and CDR2 YFSETQ. CDR3 length: 15 residues. CDR3 in DNA: TGCGCCAGCAGCCGGGTTTCACAGGTCAATGAAAAACTGTTTTTT. This codes for CASSRVSQVNEKLFF.

This sequence joins TRBV6-4 and TRBJ1-1; TRBD1 matches at 9 bases. Trimming cost V 6 bases and J 2 bases; bases outside gene matches: 7. The germline V gene has CDR1 MRHNA and CDR2 SNTAGT. The CDR3 has 15 amino acids. The CDR3 DNA reads as TGTGCCAGCAGGGAACAGGGGGCTCCCAACACTGAAGCTTTCTTT. Its translation is CASREQGAPNTEAFF.

The chain recombines TRBV10-3 with TRBJ1-1, with D possibly matching TRBD1 (6 bases). This CDR3 has 12 residues. Trimming shortened V by 6 bases and J by 7 bases, and 12 bases separated the two germline ends. In germline, CDR1 is ENHRY, CDR2 SYGVKD. In DNA, the CDR3 is TGTGCCATCAGAAGGGGGACAAATGAAGCTTTCTTT. Encoded protein: CAIRRGTNEAFF.